This TCR beta chain was recovered during a study of T cell responses to AZD1222 COVID-19 vaccine. Worth noting for this clone: Its target is unknown.

General study results and limits: White British people made up most donors, females outnumbered males, and clonal diversity was possibly underestimated. Repertoire samples came only from after the peak T cell response.

Here immunoSEQ multiplex PCR was the method, and the copy in TCRdb shows in-frame clones only, minus some. Among roughly 200,000 clones listed, roughly 91% were seen once. Germline loops: CDR1 SNHLY, CDR2 FYNNEI. Trimming took off 4 bases at V and 11 bases at J, with 8 bases between the two ends. This CDR3 is built from 11 residues. The TCR originated in an adult who received the MenACWY meningococcal vaccine as a control. V usage is TRBV2 and J usage is TRBJ1-4; D gene uncertain. Source: peripheral blood, taken 28 days after the second dose of the MenACWY control vaccine. The CDR3: CASSAQSKLFF. The DNA for the CDR3 is TGTGCCAGCAGTGCCCAGAGTAAACTGTTTTTT.